This T cell receptor (beta chain) was found in a study of cytomegalovirus exposure and HLA in healthy donors (dated by TCRdb to 2016 to 2017). Study-level background: In an earlier analysis of around 540 of the donors, 276 Gb of sequence data and 95 million to 130 million unique TCR beta sequences from about 190 million T cells were reported. Among the roughly 380 genotyped donors, around 81% belonged to the genetic ancestry cluster associated with self-reported Caucasian donors. The T cell repertoires of around 730 subjects were profiled by immunosequencing and related to cytomegalovirus serostatus. An earlier analysis of roughly 580 of the donors used high-throughput TCR beta sequencing to judge whether each TCR beta V gene segment behaved as functional or pseudogenic. Rather than drawing on any new phenotypic data, the later analysis identified candidate immune exposures from TCR beta sequences and the way those sequences occurred across donors. Because of strong linkage in the cohort, roughly five DR-DQ haplotypes were treated as single units for association and clustering. An early release covering over 500 HLA-typed donors comprised approximately 290 gigabases of sequencing data and 65 million to 100 million unique TCR sequences. Among under 450 genotyped donors of the cohort, an average of approximately 230,000 unique TCR beta nucleotide sequences were sequenced per donor, about a sixth of them non-productive. The study aimed to test whether cataloging public T cell receptors could reveal signatures of past pathogen exposure. Alongside the repertoire data, information on donor age, sex, ethnicity and CMV serostatus was compiled. A later analysis re-analyzed previously published TCR beta repertoires from about 600 donors and added high-resolution HLA genotyping to study TCR occurrence patterns. In a later genetic analysis, genome-wide SNP genotypes for about three fifths of the roughly 670 donors were used, and that subset was treated as a discovery cohort. HLA typing included class I and class II loci at four-digit resolution. Every repertoire in the discovery cohort had been generated on one and the same sequencing platform. A separate validation cohort of 100 to 150 different subjects was used in addition to the roughly 640-subject first cohort. To predict cytomegalovirus infection status, the study combined high-throughput TCR immunosequencing, statistical association of individual TCRs with disease status, and machine learning. Typing coverage differed by locus: A, B, C, DRB1 and DQB1 were typed in about 620-630 donors, DQA1 in about 560, DPA1 in around 600, and DPB1 in just under 490.

The library came from the immunoSEQ multiplex PCR assay. The multiplex PCR relied on a mix of 60 forward primers for TCR Vbeta segments and 13 reverse primers for TCR Jbeta segments. The CDR3 region of rearranged TCR beta genes was amplified from genomic DNA with a multiplex PCR assay. The Illumina HiSeq System was used to sequence the amplified TCR beta libraries as 87-base-pair reads. Regarding the original processing steps: A later analysis counted about 80 million unique TCR beta chains across the 650 to 700 repertoires, and approximately 11 million of these chains were shared by at least two donors. Raw reads were error-corrected and collapsed into unique sequences with a nearest-neighbor algorithm that merged closely related sequences to remove PCR and sequencing errors. V, D and J gene segments were assigned by aligning CDR3 sequences to IMGT reference sequences. For a sequence to be retained, at least a six-nucleotide match to both a V gene segment and a J gene segment was required. Rearrangements were classified as productive when the CDR3 lacked stop codons and remained in frame with V and J, and all other rearrangements were classified as non-productive. CDR3 was defined according to IMGT convention as the region running from the second conserved V-encoded cysteine to the conserved J-encoded phenylalanine. The earlier analysis of some 580 of the donors excluded any sequence lacking an unambiguous match to a single V gene segment. In an earlier analysis of roughly 600 of the donors, a V segment was called functional when productive rearrangements were above 56.7%, and segregating when the standard deviation between donors exceeded 5%. A statistical classification framework was developed to diagnose cytomegalovirus status using the catalog of TCR beta chain sequences. In a later analysis, TCR nucleotide sequences were compared against IMGT/GENE-DB human TR gene sequences so that V and J genes could be assigned. A later analysis assigned CDR3 sequences and most-parsimonious VDJ recombination scenarios with the TCRdist pipeline. In a later analysis, each TCR beta chain was defined by its CDR3 amino acid sequence together with its V-gene family, and reads lacking a unique V-gene family were excluded. To address suspected cross-contamination and a sequencing artifact, a later analysis removed 592 highly shared, low-generation-probability nucleotide sequences. In a later analysis, a clonal expansion index was calculated for each public chain from normalized within-repertoire ranks of inferred template counts. In a later analysis, generation probabilities were computed with a VDJ recombination model fitted to out-of-frame rearrangements, and the resulting probabilities were checked against IGoR. A later analysis scored TCR-TCR, TCR-HLA and TCR-CMV co-occurrence with hypergeometric tests, applying a repertoire-size bias correction to TCR pairs. In a later analysis, false discovery rates were estimated by permuting HLA or CMV assignments 20 times. In a later analysis, co-occurring TCRs were grouped using DBSCAN, and TCRdist sequence similarity was added for clustering within HLA-allele-positive subsets. Co-occurrence clustering excluded repertoires with fewer than 30,000 or more than 120,000 public chains, plus five with anomalous nucleotide sharing. Held by TCRdb, this immuneACCESS table contains in-frame sequences only and omits some clones. Under half of the omission traces to an unresolved V gene where checked; the cause of the rest is unknown. The V and J calls and clone size were taken over from that table, and D and trimming were inferred from the DNA. The sample table contains 150,000 to 200,000 clones; only one count was recorded for approximately 81% of them. Roughly 2.1% of the sample belongs to the ten largest clones.

For CDR1 and CDR2, the germline V gene (reference sequence) lists PRHDT and FYEKMQ. V is trimmed back by 5 bases and J by 7 bases, and the junction contains 11 bases that no gene match accounts for. Reading from cysteine to phenylalanine, the CDR3 counts 16 amino acids. The kept DNA is CDR3 alone, 48 bases in frame from the first base. The research as a whole found: A later genetic analysis reported fewer N-insertions in productive TCRs among donors in an Asian-associated ancestry cluster than the roughly 670-donor mean. Assigning TCR associations to individual alleles was difficult when HLA alleles, especially DR and DQ, strongly co-occurred. A further reported finding was that TCR beta sequences accurately predicted the HLA-A and HLA-B alleles for most subjects in the first cohort. The only immune exposure information available for the cohort was CMV serostatus. Linkage disequilibrium might explain the correlated functional status among segregating V segments, but an unknown experimental factor could not be excluded. The presence/absence analyses assumed that sequencing depth was roughly uniform across donors, and that assumption may not be true. At a false discovery rate of 0.05, a later analysis linked under 20,000 TCR beta sequences to specific HLA alleles. A later analysis found that TCR association rates varied across HLA loci, with DRB1 alleles showing the most associated TCRs and HLA-C alleles the fewest. V-gene and J-gene trimming of TCR beta chains was associated with a missense DCLRE1C variant in a later genetic analysis, and the association was replicated in an independent cohort. The classifier was reported to diagnose cytomegalovirus status with high specificity and sensitivity in both the original cohort and the validation cohort. In vitro tests confirmed that a few of the cytomegalovirus-associated TCR beta chains recognize cytomegalovirus antigens. The authors suggested that the approach could potentially be extended to other disease states and immunological phenotypes. Some IMGT-functional V segments, including TRBV6-2 and TRBV6-3, could not be distinguished by the 87-base-pair reads and were therefore excluded. A cluster of highly shared sequence variants was judged likely to be a technical artifact of the sequencing pipeline. Fewer than 20 rarely observed V segments, including chromosome 9 orphons, were excluded from the earlier analysis of several hundred of the donors because counts were too low. In a later analysis, several top co-occurrence clusters were reported to appear linked to parvovirus B19, influenza, CMV and Epstein-Barr virus. The study listed around 160 TCR beta chains as associated with cytomegalovirus. Most TCR sequences were seen in very few donors, while some public TCRs were found in many individuals. In a later analysis, HLA-associated TCR beta chains showed more clonal expansion and lower generation probabilities than non-associated chains that were equally common. An earlier analysis of several hundred of the donors showed that most TCR beta V segments appeared in productive rearrangements either about 87% or about 30% of the time, which broadly matched IMGT annotations. HLA typing was unavailable for some donors at each locus, so association tests used only the typed subset. In this cohort, only TCR beta chains were sequenced, and detectable features were limited by the absence of alpha or paired-chain data. A later analysis found that most CMV-associated TCR beta chains appeared HLA-restricted, with HLA associations seemingly driven largely by CMV exposure.

This clone was detected a few times. It has no known antigen specificity. Qualities for individual bases were not recorded, and no much larger clone is one base off. The cohort comprised 710 or so healthy bone marrow donors. At the time of sampling, all cohort members were nominally healthy, though unrecorded immune exposures were likely present. The donor tested CMV seronegative, placing the donor among the approximately 400 seronegative members of the cohort. Every donor gave a peripheral blood sample, and the peripheral blood mononuclear cells from that sample were used for TCR beta sequencing. The Qiagen DNeasy Blood Extraction Kit was used to extract genomic DNA from the blood cell samples.

The rearranged segments are TRBV13 and TRBJ2-1, with TRBD2 matching 10 junction bases. The source material was PBMCs. This sequence originates from a young man in good health and CMV-seronegative. The DNA reads TGTGCCAGCAGCCTCCTCACTAGCGGGATTGAAAATGAGCAGTTCTTC. Its translation is CASSLLTSGIENEQFF.